The 28 T cell receptor beta chains reported below all come from one sample, sequenced in a study of blood T cell repertoires in COVID-19 (dated by TCRdb to 2018 to 2020). Library preparation used the immunoSEQ multiplex PCR assay. What TCRdb holds here is the immuneACCESS table cut down to in-frame rearrangements. Part of the clones is not present; checked against another copy, under half of the missing clones reflect an unresolved V gene, and the others are unexplained. The sample data list approximately 20,000 clones, and about 85% of these were observed just once. Roughly 30% of the sample lies in the top ten. Source material: peripheral blood. The receptor source for this set is a human donor with active COVID-19. The donor label of this sample is uncertain.

This clone was picked up one time. This sequence joins TRBV5-1 and TRBJ2-3, with 13 nucleotides matching TRBD2. CDR1 is SGHRS and CDR2 is YFSETQ in the germline V gene. V gave up 4 bases and J gave up 4 bases; unmatched junction bases: 9. This CDR3 region has 17 residues. The CDR3 sequence is CASSPRLAGGGADTQYF. DNA of the CDR3: TGCGCCAGCAGCCCCAGACTAGCGGGGGGCGGGGCAGATACGCAGTATTTT.

V is TRBV18 and J is TRBJ2-1, with 8 bases fitting TRBD2. Germline V gives CDR1 KGHSH, CDR2 LQKENI. With 3 bases clipped from V and 8 bases from J, the junction kept 9 bases outside the gene matches. This CDR3 is 15 amino acids long. CDR3 in amino acids: CASSPGREGLHEQFF. The CDR3 nucleotides are TGTGCCAGCTCACCGGGACGGGAGGGCCTCCATGAGCAGTTCTTC.

V is TRBV14 and J is TRBJ2-1; 10 bases agree with TRBD2. The germline gives CDR1 SGHDN, CDR2 FVKESK. There are 18 residues in the CDR3. V shed 0 bases, J shed 9 bases, and the junction held 14 bases outside the gene matches. CDR3 coding DNA: TGTGCCAGCAGCCAAGATCTCGGGAGCGGGGGGGCCCTAACTGAGCAGTTCTTC. It is translated as CASSQDLGSGGALTEQFF.

J is TRBJ2-1 and V is TRBV5-4; 9 positions match TRBD2. Losses at the gene ends were 4 bases for V and 6 bases for J; bases not matched to a gene: 8. Germline V gene lookup returns CDR1 SGHNT and CDR2 YYREEE (reference sequence). This CDR3 is 15 amino acids long. The CDR3 coding sequence is TGTGCCAGCAGCCCAACTAGCGGGTCTGGCAATGAGCAGTTCTTC. Translating gives CASSPTSGSGNEQFF.

The chain links TRBV27 to TRBJ1-1; D ambiguous. Between the trimmed V and J ends, which lost 5 bases and 0 bases, there was a span of 10 bases. The CDR3 is made up of 14 amino acids. Per the germline V gene, CDR1 is MNHEY and CDR2 is SMNVEV (reference sequence). For the CDR3, the DNA is TGTGCCAGCAGTCTAGAGGGCCTGAACACTGAAGCTTTCTTT. It encodes CASSLEGLNTEAFF.

J is TRBJ2-5 and V is TRBV7-3; 12 positions match TRBD2. With 4 bases clipped from V and 4 bases from J, the junction kept 1 base outside the gene matches. CDR1 SGHTA and CDR2 FQGTGA come from the germline V gene. The CDR3 runs to 14 residues. CDR3 coding DNA: TGTGCCAGCAGCTCGGGACTAGCGGGAGAGACCCAGTACTTC. The encoded protein is CASSSGLAGETQYF.

The chain employs TRBV19 and TRBJ1-1; 8 bases are shared with TRBD1. In germline, CDR1 is LNHDA, CDR2 SQIVND (reference sequence). This CDR3 comprises 17 residues. The ends lost 3 bases at V and 0 bases at J; junction bases unmatched: 9. The CDR3 DNA reads as TGTGCCAGTAGTATTGGACAGGGTAGGGGTATGAACACTGAAGCTTTCTTT. Translating gives CASSIGQGRGMNTEAFF.

V usage is TRBV29-1 and J usage is TRBJ2-3, with a tentative D call TRBD2 (6 bases). This CDR3 is built from 14 residues. V shed 5 bases and J shed 3 bases, with 15 bases lying between them. Looked up from germline, CDR1 is SQVTM and CDR2 is ANQGSEA. CDR3 loop: CSVLGGRGTDTQYF. The CDR3 DNA reads as TGCAGCGTTTTGGGGGGAAGGGGTACAGATACGCAGTATTTT.

The chain carries TRBV5-1 and TRBJ1-1; D is perhaps TRBD1 (5 bases). This CDR3 comprises 15 residues. CDR1 and CDR2 from the germline V gene are SGHRS and YFSETQ. Trimming removed 0 bases at V and 0 bases at J, with 9 bases between. CDR3 DNA: TGCGCCAGCAGCTTGGTAGGGGCCCTGAACACTGAAGCTTTCTTT. The encoded protein is CASSLVGALNTEAFF.

The rearrangement uses TRBV18 and TRBJ2-7; D may be TRBD2 (7 bases). The V gene lost 6 bases and the J gene lost 6 bases, with 18 bases spanning the gap. CDR3 length: 14 residues. Looked up from germline, CDR1 is KGHSH and CDR2 is LQKENI. CDR3 in amino acids: CASSPGGPGLEQYF. Written as DNA, the CDR3 is TGTGCCAGCTCGCCCGGGGGGCCTGGGCTCGAGCAGTACTTC.

The chain's CDR3 is CASSHQGPGQPQHF. Here the CDR3 DNA reads TGTGCCAGCAGCCACCAGGGCCCCGGGCAGCCCCAGCATTTT. V gene TRBV3-1 (or the pseudogene TRBV3-2) combines with J gene TRBJ1-5; D may be TRBD1 (5 bases). Trimming left V 3 bases short and J 7 bases short, with 13 bases between. The CDR3 extends over 14 amino acids. CDR1 LGHDT and CDR2 YNNKEL come from the germline V gene (reference sequence).

The chain recombines TRBV11-2 with TRBJ2-3; 11 bases fit TRBD2. The germline V gene encodes CDR1 SGHAT and CDR2 FQNNGV. V dropped 0 bases and J dropped 1; count of bases not matched to a gene: 3. This CDR3 has 17 amino acids. Written as DNA, the CDR3 is TGTGCCAGCAGCTTAGACTCGGGACTAGCGGGCACAGATACGCAGTATTTT. Translation gives CASSLDSGLAGTDTQYF.

The chain recombines TRBV28 with TRBJ2-7; TRBD1 might be the D (5 bases). V lost 2 bases and J lost 3, with 11 bases in between. Looked up from germline, CDR1 is MDHEN and CDR2 is SYDVKM. The CDR3 totals 14 residues. The CDR3 spells CASSLDSGNYEQYF. For the CDR3, the DNA is TGTGCCAGCAGTTTAGACAGTGGGAACTACGAGCAGTACTTC.

This sequence joins TRBV7-3 and TRBJ2-7; the match to TRBD1 covers 10 bases. Germline loops: CDR1 SGHTA, CDR2 FQGTGA. V trimming: 5 bases; J trimming: 6 bases; junction bases outside the gene matches: 10. The CDR3 has 15 residues. The CDR3 sequence: CASSPFPGTGVEQYF. CDR3 nucleotide sequence: TGTGCCAGCAGCCCCTTTCCGGGGACAGGGGTCGAGCAGTACTTC. Complete variable domain (other parts from reference TRBV7-3 and TRBJ2-7): GAGVSQTPSNKVTEKGKYVELRCDPISGHTALYWYRQSLGQGPEFLIYFQGTGAADDSGLPNDRFFAVRPEGSVSTLKIQRTERGDSAVYLCASSPFPGTGVEQYFGPGTRLTVT.

The V gene is TRBV7-2, the J gene TRBJ2-2, with 8 bases aligning to TRBD2. This CDR3 has 16 residues. Trimming removed 1 base from V and 5 bases from J; junction bases left unmatched: 6. Per the germline V gene, CDR1 is SGHTA and CDR2 is FQGNSA. CDR3 sequence: CASSLVSGVSTGELFF. Written as DNA, the CDR3 is TGTGCCAGCAGCTTAGTTAGCGGGGTCTCGACCGGGGAGCTGTTTTTT.

J is TRBJ2-3 and V is TRBV9, with a weak D call TRBD2 (6 bases). Germline CDR1 SGDLS, CDR2 YYNGEE. The CDR3 is 14 residues long. V was pared by 2 bases and J by 3 bases, with 10 bases between. CDR3 DNA sequence: TGTGCCAGCAGCGTTGGGGACTTAACAGATACGCAGTATTTT. This translates into CASSVGDLTDTQYF.

The rearrangement joins TRBV5-6 to TRBJ2-1; 8 bases are shared with TRBD2. The CDR3 has 15 amino acids. Looked up from germline, CDR1 is SGHDT and CDR2 is YYEEEE. After removal of 0 bases from V and 9 bases from J, the junction contained 8 bases not matched to a gene. The CDR3 DNA follows: TGTGCCAGCAGCTTGGTAGACGGGGGGGCCGGTGAGCAGTTCTTC. Amino acids: CASSLVDGGAGEQFF.

The V call is TRBV9, the J call TRBJ1-1, with a weak D call TRBD1 (6 bases). V lost 4 bases and J 0 bases, leaving 13 bases between the germline ends. The CDR3 loop spans 15 amino acids. The V gene's germline CDR1 is SGDLS and CDR2 YYNGEE. The CDR3 DNA is TGTGCCAGCAGCCCGAGGACAGCATTGAACACTGAAGCTTTCTTT. Translated: CASSPRTALNTEAFF.

The chain has TRBV6-5 and TRBJ1-1, with 10 bases aligning to TRBD1. The CDR3 is made up of 15 amino acids. The germline V gene has CDR1 MNHEY and CDR2 SVGAGI. V shed 0 bases and J 4 bases; nucleotides not matched to a gene: 2. CDR3 sequence (DNA): TGTGCCAGCAGTTACTCGCGGACAGGGGGCACTGAAGCTTTCTTT. Its protein is CASSYSRTGGTEAFF.

The chain carries TRBV19 and TRBJ1-4, with no clear D. Germline-derived CDR1 and CDR2 are LNHDA and SQIVND (reference sequence). V lost 5 bases, J lost 0 bases, and 13 bases lay in between. The CDR3 extends over 16 amino acids. CDR3 protein: CASSEYSLTTNEKLFF. The CDR3 DNA sequence: TGTGCCAGTAGTGAATACTCTCTTACAACTAATGAAAAACTGTTTTTT.

Only a few counts were recorded for this clone. CDR3 DNA sequence: TGTGCCATCAGTGACACCGGGGTTAACTATGGCTACACCTTC. Translating gives CAISDTGVNYGYTF. The genes are TRBV10-3 and TRBJ1-2; D ambiguous. Trimming pared 3 bases from V and 1 base from J, leaving 9 bases between. CDR3 length equals 14 residues. Germline V gene sequence: CDR1 ENHRY, CDR2 SYGVKD.

The chain combines TRBV2 with TRBJ1-6, with 8 bases matching TRBD1. V shed 5 bases and J 9 bases; nucleotides not matched to a gene: 9. This CDR3 is 15 amino acids long. Germline V lookup: CDR1 SNHLY, CDR2 FYNNEI. The CDR3 nucleotides are TGTGCCAGCAGTCCCGACAGGGGCTCTGGTTCACCCCTCCACTTT. Translated: CASSPDRGSGSPLHF.

J is TRBJ2-7 and V is TRBV6-5, with 7 nucleotides matching TRBD2. The germline V gene encodes CDR1 MNHEY and CDR2 SVGAGI. Trimming at V came to 0 bases and at J to 3 bases, leaving 2 bases not matched to a gene. The CDR3 is made up of 14 amino acids. The CDR3 loop is CASSYSGGSYEQYF. Here the CDR3 DNA reads TGTGCCAGCAGTTACTCGGGCGGGAGCTACGAGCAGTACTTC.

This clone was recorded once. The rearrangement uses TRBV7-9 and TRBJ1-3; 7 bases fit TRBD1. V shed 5 bases, J shed 0 bases, and the junction held 7 bases outside the gene matches. Germline assignment: CDR1 SEHNR and CDR2 FQNEAQ (reference sequence). CDR3 length: 16 amino acids. This CDR3 is CASSQGQVYSGNTIYF. In nucleotides, the CDR3 is TGTGCCAGCAGCCAAGGACAGGTCTACTCTGGAAACACCATATATTTT.

This clone has just one count. The chain carries TRBV5-1 and TRBJ2-7, with 7 nucleotides matching TRBD1. This CDR3 region has 14 residues. Germline V gene data show CDR1 as SGHRS and CDR2 as YFSETQ. V lost 6 bases to trimming and J lost 0 bases; unmatched junction nucleotides: 6. The CDR3 bases are TGCGCCAGCACCCCTGCAGGGGGCTCCTACGAGCAGTACTTC. The encoded protein is CASTPAGGSYEQYF.

This chain connects TRBV5-1 to TRBJ2-7; 8 positions match TRBD1. Germline assignment: CDR1 SGHRS and CDR2 YFSETQ. V gave up 1 base and J gave up 2 bases; unmatched junction bases: 8. The CDR3 length is 16 residues. CDR3 DNA: TGCGCCAGCAGCTTGAACGGACAGGGTTCAGCCTACGAGCAGTACTTC. As protein: CASSLNGQGSAYEQYF.

The J gene is TRBJ1-5, the V gene TRBV28; a weak D match, TRBD1 (6 bases). The germline V gene encodes CDR1 MDHEN and CDR2 SYDVKM. Trimming cost V 4 bases and J 7 bases, with 20 bases left between them. CDR3 length: 16 amino acids. The CDR3 DNA is TGTGCCAGCAGTTCCGTTGGTGCGGGGGGCGGCCAGCCCCAGCATTTT. Translation gives CASSSVGAGGGQPQHF.

The chain combines TRBV19 with TRBJ2-1; TRBD1 aligns across 9 bases. The CDR3 length is 15 residues. Germline V gene lookup returns CDR1 LNHDA and CDR2 SQIVND (reference sequence). The J segment lost 4 bases and the V segment lost 7 bases, leaving 8 bases of the junction unmatched. As DNA, the CDR3 is TGTGCCAGTACCGAGTCGGACAGGGGTTACAATGAGCAGTTCTTC. It specifies CASTESDRGYNEQFF.